The 3 T cell receptor beta chains below all came from one sample that was sequenced in a study of TIL therapy for anti-PD-1-resistant metastatic lung cancer. The time point was: pre-treatment sample, taken before nivolumab and TIL therapy. This was the immunoSEQ v3 assay. This table comes from immunoSEQ multiplex PCR, and its TCRdb copy is limited to in-frame clones, with some not included. The table shows tens of thousands of clones, with about 70% occurring only once. This sample comprised blood, obtained at baseline. Source of these receptors: a woman aged 25-80 years with non-small cell lung cancer.

This chain links TRBV5-5 with TRBJ1-1; TRBD1 is a possible D gene (5 bases). The CDR3 extends over 13 amino acids. V lost 4 bases to trimming and J lost 4 bases, with 11 bases between them. The germline V gene encodes CDR1 SGHKS and CDR2 YYEKEE (reference sequence). CDR3 coding DNA: TGTGCCAGCAGCCCCCCCGGGGGCACTGAAGCTTTCTTT. Amino acids: CASSPPGGTEAFF.

This chain uses TRBV30 with TRBJ2-4; D might be TRBD1 (5 bases). CDR1 is GTSNPN, CDR2 SVGIG, per germline (reference sequence). V dropped 5 bases and J dropped 9 bases, with 11 bases sitting between them. CDR3 length: 11 amino acids. The CDR3 sequence is CAWVQGGIQYF. The CDR3 DNA follows: TGTGCCTGGGTCCAGGGTGGCATTCAGTACTTC.

CDR3 protein: CASSPGTGANEQFF. Written as DNA, the CDR3 is TGTGCCAGCAGCCCCGGGACTGGGGCCAATGAGCAGTTCTTC. V usage is TRBV7-7 and J usage is TRBJ2-1; tentative D call: TRBD2 (6 bases). Germline V gene sequence: CDR1 SSHAT, CDR2 FNYEAQ (reference sequence). V was shortened by 5 bases and J by 6 bases, with 14 bases between the two germline ends. The CDR3 has 14 amino acids.